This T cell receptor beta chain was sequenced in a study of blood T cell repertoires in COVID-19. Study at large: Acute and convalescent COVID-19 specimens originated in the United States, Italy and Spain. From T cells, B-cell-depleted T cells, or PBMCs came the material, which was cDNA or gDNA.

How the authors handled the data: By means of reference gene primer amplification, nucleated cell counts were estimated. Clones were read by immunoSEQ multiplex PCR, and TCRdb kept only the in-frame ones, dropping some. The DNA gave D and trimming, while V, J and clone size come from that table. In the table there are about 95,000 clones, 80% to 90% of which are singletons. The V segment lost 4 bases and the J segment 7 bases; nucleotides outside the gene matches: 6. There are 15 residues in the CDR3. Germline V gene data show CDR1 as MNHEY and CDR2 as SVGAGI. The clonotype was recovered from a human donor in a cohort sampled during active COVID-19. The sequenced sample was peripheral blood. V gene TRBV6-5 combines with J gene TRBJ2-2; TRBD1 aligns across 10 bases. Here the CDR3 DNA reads TGTGCCAGCAGTTCCGGGACAGGGGCGGTCGGGGAGCTGTTTTTT. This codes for CASSSGTGAVGELFF.